This entry is about one T cell receptor beta chain. In the study's own analysis: The authors estimated nucleated cell counts from reference gene primer amplification. Clones were read by immunoSEQ multiplex PCR, and TCRdb kept only the in-frame ones, dropping some. The D gene and trimming were derived from the DNA, and the V and J assignments and clone size from that table. Of some 73,000 clones in the sample, roughly 80% were seen once. The data belong to a study of blood T cell repertoires in COVID-19. Study-level information: COVID-19 samples from acute and convalescent phases originated in the United States, Italy and Spain.

It was during active infection that Seattle patients were enrolled and then longitudinally followed. The clonotype originates from a man in his sixties or seventies with COVID-19, enrolled during active disease. The sequenced sample was peripheral blood.

The CDR3 spells CASSTRTGATEAFF. The CDR3 region has the DNA TGTGCCAGCAGCACCAGGACAGGTGCCACTGAAGCTTTCTTT. The chain joins TRBV5-5 to TRBJ1-1; 7 bases align to TRBD1. CDR1 and CDR2 from the germline V gene are SGHKS and YYEKEE (reference sequence). The ends lost 4 bases at V and 4 bases at J; junction bases unmatched: 7. The CDR3 runs to 14 residues.